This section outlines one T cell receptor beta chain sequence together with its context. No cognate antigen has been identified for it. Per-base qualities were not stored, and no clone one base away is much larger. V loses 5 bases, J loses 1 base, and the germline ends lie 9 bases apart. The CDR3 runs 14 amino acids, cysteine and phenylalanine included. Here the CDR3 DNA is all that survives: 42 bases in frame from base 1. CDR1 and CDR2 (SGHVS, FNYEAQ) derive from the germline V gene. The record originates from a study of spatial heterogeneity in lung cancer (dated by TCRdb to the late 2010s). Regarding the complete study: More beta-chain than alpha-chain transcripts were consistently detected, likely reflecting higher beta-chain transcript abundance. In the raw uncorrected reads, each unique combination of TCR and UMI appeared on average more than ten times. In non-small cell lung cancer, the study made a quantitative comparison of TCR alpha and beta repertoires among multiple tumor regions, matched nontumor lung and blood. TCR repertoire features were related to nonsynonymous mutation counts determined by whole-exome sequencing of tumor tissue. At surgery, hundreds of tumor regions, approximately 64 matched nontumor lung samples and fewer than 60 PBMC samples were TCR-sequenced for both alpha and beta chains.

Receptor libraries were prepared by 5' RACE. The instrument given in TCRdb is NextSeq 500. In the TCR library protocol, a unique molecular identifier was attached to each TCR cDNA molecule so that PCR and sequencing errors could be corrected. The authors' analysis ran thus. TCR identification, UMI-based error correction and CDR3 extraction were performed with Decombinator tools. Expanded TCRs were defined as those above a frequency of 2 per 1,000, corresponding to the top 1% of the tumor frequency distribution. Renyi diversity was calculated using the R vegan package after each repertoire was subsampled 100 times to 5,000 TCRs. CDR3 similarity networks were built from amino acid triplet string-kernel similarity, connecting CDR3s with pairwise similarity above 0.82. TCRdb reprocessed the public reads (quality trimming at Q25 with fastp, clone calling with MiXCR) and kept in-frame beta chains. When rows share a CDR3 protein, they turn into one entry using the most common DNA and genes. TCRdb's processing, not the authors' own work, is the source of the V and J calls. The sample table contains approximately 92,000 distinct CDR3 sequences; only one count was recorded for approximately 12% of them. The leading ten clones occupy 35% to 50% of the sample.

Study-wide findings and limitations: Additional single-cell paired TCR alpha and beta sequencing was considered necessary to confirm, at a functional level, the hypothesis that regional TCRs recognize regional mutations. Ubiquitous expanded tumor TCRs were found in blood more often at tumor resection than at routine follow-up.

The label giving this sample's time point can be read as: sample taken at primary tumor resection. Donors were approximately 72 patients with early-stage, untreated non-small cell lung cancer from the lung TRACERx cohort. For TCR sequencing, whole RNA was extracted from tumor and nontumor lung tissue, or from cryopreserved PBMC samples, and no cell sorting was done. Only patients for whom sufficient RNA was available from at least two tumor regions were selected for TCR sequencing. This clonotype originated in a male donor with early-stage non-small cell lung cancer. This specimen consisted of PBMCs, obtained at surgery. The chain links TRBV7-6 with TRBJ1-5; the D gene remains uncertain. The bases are TGTGCCAGCAGCCCGGACGCCAGCAATCAGCCCCAGCATTTT. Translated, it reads CASSPDASNQPQHF.